A single sample is the source of the 15 T cell receptor beta chains below, sequenced in a study of shared T cell receptors in the human thymus (dated by TCRdb to the early 2020s). The method behind the library was the immunoSEQ multiplex PCR assay. The table was pulled from immuneACCESS by TCRdb, which kept in-frame rearrangements only. Such tables lose some clones; where checked, under half of the loss comes from unresolved V genes, and the rest has no known cause. The sample table shows about 610,000 clones, and more than 75% are seen once. Together, the top ten hold 0.008% to 0.011% of the sample. These sequences were also reported in another study, on human thymus T cells.

Material for sequencing was thymocytes. These receptors originate from a boy younger than two with a congenital heart defect. Donor details come from another sample of the same person, matched by shared clones.

V usage is TRBV15 and J usage is TRBJ1-3, with D unresolved. CDR3 size: 18 residues. Trimming cost V 2 bases and J 0 bases, with 17 bases left between them. Germline CDR1 LNHNV, CDR2 YYDKDF (reference sequence). CDR3 region: CATSRPTGRSSSGNTIYF. In DNA form, the CDR3 reads TGTGCCACCAGCAGACCCACGGGGAGGTCGAGCTCTGGAAACACCATATATTTT.

The chain recombines TRBV11-3 with TRBJ2-3; 12 bases are a match to TRBD2. J was trimmed by 0 bases and V by 5 bases; bases with no gene match: 9. The CDR3 runs 18 residues. Germline V gene sequence: CDR1 SGHNT, CDR2 YENEEA. For the CDR3, the DNA is TGTGCCAGCAGCCCACGACTAGCGGGGGAACCTAGCACAGATACGCAGTATTTT. Its protein product is CASSPRLAGEPSTDTQYF.

The chain uses TRBV11-2 and TRBJ2-3; 8 bases fit TRBD1. The ends lost 4 bases at V and 4 bases at J; junction bases unmatched: 4. This CDR3 comprises 14 residues. Germline CDR1 and CDR2: SGHAT and FQNNGV. The chain's CDR3 is CASSSDRGSDTQYF. The CDR3 nucleotides read TGTGCCAGCAGCTCAGACAGGGGATCAGATACGCAGTATTTT.

This chain links TRBV15 with TRBJ1-4, with D unresolved. Germline V lookup: CDR1 LNHNV, CDR2 YYDKDF (reference sequence). Trimming left V 1 base short and J 2 bases short, with 5 bases between. The CDR3 loop spans 14 amino acids. The CDR3 bases are TGTGCCACCAGCAGAGGGCAGACTAATGAAAAACTGTTTTTT. This translates into CATSRGQTNEKLFF.

This clone is a singleton in its sample. V is TRBV5-1 and J is TRBJ1-1; D is possibly TRBD1 (5 bases). The germline V gene has CDR1 SGHRS and CDR2 YFSETQ. CDR3 size: 14 residues. V gave up 4 bases and J gave up 4 bases, with 14 bases separating them. The CDR3 DNA reads as TGCGCCAGCAGCCCCCTAATCCAGGGCACTGAAGCTTTCTTT. Encoded protein: CASSPLIQGTEAFF.

The table lists this clone with a count of one. The chain recombines TRBV12-5 with TRBJ2-7; D unresolved. With 1 base removed from V and 0 bases from J, the gap between germline ends came to 10 bases. This CDR3 is 15 amino acids long. CDR1 and CDR2 (germline): LGHNT, FRNRAP. This chain's CDR3 is CASGLAPESSYEQYF. CDR3 nucleotides: TGTGCTAGTGGTTTGGCGCCGGAGAGCTCCTACGAGCAGTACTTC.

This chain uses TRBV28 with TRBJ2-7; 12 bases match TRBD2. Germline V gives CDR1 MDHEN, CDR2 SYDVKM. After removal of 6 bases from V and 5 bases from J, the junction contained 8 bases not matched to a gene. The CDR3 is made up of 15 amino acids. The CDR3 coding sequence is TGTGCCAGCAGACCAAGGACTAGCGGGATCGACGAGCAGTACTTC. Amino acids: CASRPRTSGIDEQYF.

The CDR3 is CASSFELGTASNQPQHF. CDR3 bases: TGTGCCAGCAGCTTTGAGCTGGGGACAGCTTCTAATCAGCCCCAGCATTTT. The chain has TRBV7-3 and TRBJ1-5; TRBD1 agrees at 7 bases. Germline values: CDR1 SGHTA, CDR2 FQGTGA. V lost 3 bases and J lost 4; bases outside the gene matches: 12. There are 17 residues in the CDR3.

This clone has more than one count but fewer than ten. The chain employs TRBV5-1 and TRBJ1-1; D remains ambiguous. Trimming shortened V by 1 base and J by 1 base, and 8 bases separated the two germline ends. Germline V gives CDR1 SGHRS, CDR2 YFSETQ. This CDR3 comprises 14 residues. The CDR3 spells CASSLFRQNTEAFF. In DNA form, the CDR3 reads TGCGCCAGCAGCTTGTTCCGACAGAACACTGAAGCTTTCTTT.

The chain couples TRBV9 to TRBJ2-4; 7 bases fit TRBD2. The CDR3 covers 17 residues. Germline-derived CDR1 and CDR2 are SGDLS and YYNGEE. Unmatched junction bases numbered 9, after V lost 3 bases and J lost 0 bases. The chain's CDR3 is CASSAGGRGLAKNIQYF. CDR3 DNA: TGTGCCAGCAGCGCGGGGGGAAGGGGCCTAGCCAAAAACATTCAGTACTTC.

This chain connects TRBV27 to TRBJ2-1; D call uncertain. The CDR3 totals 13 residues. Germline V gives CDR1 MNHEY, CDR2 SMNVEV (reference sequence). Trimming pared 2 bases from V and 4 bases from J, leaving 6 bases between. The CDR3 coding sequence is TGTGCCAGCAGTTTAGGAGATTACAATGAGCAGTTCTTC. Translating gives CASSLGDYNEQFF.

The genes are TRBV25-1 and TRBJ1-1; the match to TRBD1 covers 9 bases. This CDR3 is 15 amino acids long. The trim removed 3 bases at V and 5 bases at J, leaving 7 bases unmatched. In germline, CDR1 is MGHDK, CDR2 SYGVNS. The CDR3 coding sequence is TGTGCCAGCAGTGAGCTTACAGGGGGCCGGACTGAAGCTTTCTTT. Its protein is CASSELTGGRTEAFF.

This clone has a single count. V gene TRBV13 combines with J gene TRBJ1-2; possible D gene TRBD1, 6 bases. The V end was cut by 5 bases, the J end by 7 bases, with 20 bases between. In germline, CDR1 is PRHDT, CDR2 FYEKMQ (reference sequence). The CDR3 extends over 15 amino acids. The CDR3 sequence is CASSLPGRGTPGYTF. The CDR3 nucleotides read TGTGCCAGCAGCCTCCCAGGGAGGGGGACCCCTGGCTACACCTTC.

V is TRBV6-1 and J is TRBJ2-7, with D maybe TRBD1 (6 bases). Germline CDR1 and CDR2: MNHNS and SASEGT. Deletions cut 2 bases from V and 2 bases from J, with 19 bases between. The CDR3 covers 17 residues. The CDR3 coding sequence is TGTGCCAGCAGTGAATGTTGTAAGGACAGCCCCACCTACGAGCAGTACTTC. Its translation is CASSECCKDSPTYEQYF.

The rearrangement uses TRBV6-4 and TRBJ2-7; 9 bases align to TRBD1. With 4 bases clipped from V and 0 bases from J, the junction kept 13 bases outside the gene matches. Germline CDR1 and CDR2: MRHNA and SNTAGT. CDR3 length: 18 residues. The CDR3 is CASSGGTGSPQSSYEQYF. The CDR3 nucleotides read TGTGCCAGCAGTGGGGGGACAGGGAGCCCCCAGAGCTCCTACGAGCAGTACTTC.